This is a list of T cell receptor beta chains from one sample in a study of cytomegalovirus exposure and HLA in healthy donors. The assay was immunoSEQ multiplex PCR, and TCRdb's table has in-frame clones only and misses some. The sample lists 200,000 or so clones, about 89% occurring once. Sequencing used PBMCs. These receptors were taken from a man aged 30 to 45 in good health and CMV-seronegative. The CDR3 runs from the conserved cysteine through the conserved F or W.

J gene,V gene,CDR3 protein
TRBJ2-7,TRBV5-1,CASSQTPRGIRDEQYF
TRBJ2-7,TRBV7-9,CSSGAHEQYF
TRBJ2-5,TRBV27,CASSFGQGRQETQYF
TRBJ2-7,TRBV6-1,CASNRPGLVNYEQYF
TRBJ2-1,TRBV6-5,CASSFNLAGGNNEQFF
TRBJ2-7,TRBV2,CASSGDSATSYEQYF
TRBJ1-2,TRBV5-5,CASSLGGGQALYGYTF
TRBJ1-1,TRBV27,CASSSRRTGGNTEAFF
TRBJ1-2,TRBV5-1,CASSRGQGTTNYGYTF
TRBJ1-6,TRBV19,CASSIPGGDSPLHF
TRBJ1-4,TRBV5-1,CASKIQGRDEKLFF
TRBJ2-3,TRBV10-3,CAISDSSRDTQYF
TRBJ2-3,TRBV7-9,CASSPGPSGTDTQYF
TRBJ2-4,TRBV28,CASRLSASNIQYF
TRBJ2-1,TRBV27,CASSPGQGGEQFF
TRBJ2-3,TRBV5-4,CASSLSWGATDTQYF
TRBJ2-7,TRBV6-1,CASSGGRGDEQYF
TRBJ2-1,TRBV7-9,CASSLEVGGLYNEQFF
TRBJ2-4,TRBV15,CATSRDHGGERNIQYF
TRBJ2-7,TRBV4-3,CASSQDISYEQYF